The entry below describes one TCR beta chain. Antigen: not known. The data were obtained in a study of cytomegalovirus exposure and HLA in healthy donors. Findings of the study overall: A few chains linked to CMV were shown in vitro to be specific for CMV antigens. Certain sequence variants were highly shared and formed a cluster, and this cluster was likely a sequencing artifact. TCR beta V segments were, for the most part, productive about 87% or about 30% of the time in an earlier analysis.

The CDR3 sequence is 13 residues long. Germline trimming cut 4 bases from V and 4 bases from J; bases unmatched to any gene: 3. Germline V lookup: CDR1 SGHVS, CDR2 FNYEAQ. Amplification used 60 Vbeta primers and 13 Jbeta primers. Generated by immunoSEQ multiplex PCR, the TCRdb table keeps only in-frame clones and is missing some. The sample shows under 200,000 clones, 75% of them seen only once. V and J are TRBV7-6 and TRBJ2-7, with 8 bases fitting TRBD1. Material for sequencing was PBMCs. This receptor was identified in a male donor in good health and CMV-seronegative. DNA for the CDR3: TGTGCCAGCAGCTCAGGGGGCGGGTACGAGCAGTACTTC. Translated, it gives CASSSGGGYEQYF.